This TCR beta chain was captured by sequencing in a study of CD8+CD57+ T cells in acquired aplastic anemia. Study-level background: Each DNA sample taken from sorted CD4+ and CD8+ cells came to approximately 3.2 ug on average.

Study-wide results and caveats: The study identified about 30 CD8+ CDR3 sequences shared by patients and controls.

The authors sequenced patients whose flow cytometry had shown CD8+CD57+ cell expansion. Blood sampling was performed on the patients, and none of them had received therapy by then. According to the study, genomic DNA was the template for TCR beta VDJ and CDR3 profiling. TCRdb re-analysed the reads in MiXCR, keeping a single row per CDR3 protein. Among 450,000 to 550,000 distinct CDR3 sequences listed, approximately 32% were seen once. This CDR3 has 15 amino acids. Germline CDR1 is LNHDA and CDR2 is SQIVND (reference sequence). The ends lost 3 bases at V and 2 bases at J; junction bases unmatched: 4. As for this clonotype: Antigen: not known. A much larger clonotype is one base distant, so this may be a read error.

The specimen was sorted CD4+, CD8+, or CD8+CD57+ T cells (not recorded which) from PBMCs. The source of this sequence is a human donor with aplastic anemia. The chain employs TRBV19 and TRBJ2-7, with 10 positions matching TRBD1. The chain's CDR3 is CASSIRQGAAYEQYF. The CDR3 DNA reads as TGTGCCAGTAGTATTCGACAGGGGGCCGCCTACGAGCAGTACTTC. The full variable domain, with the rest looked up from reference TRBV19 and TRBJ2-7, is DGGITQSPKYLFRKEGQNVTLSCEQNLNHDAMYWYRQDPGQGLRLIYYSQIVNDFQKGDIAEGYSVSREKKESFPLTVTSAQKNPTAFYLCASSIRQGAAYEQYFGPGTRLTVT.